Listed here are 25 T cell receptor beta chains from one sample, sequenced in a study of shared T cell receptors in the human thymus. The method was immunoSEQ multiplex PCR; TCRdb's version includes in-frame clones alone and lacks a portion of them. Seen here are roughly 500,000 clones, 78% observed once, and the top ten hold more than 0.01%. This same sample was also part of a study on human thymus T cells.

Specimen: thymocytes. All receptors come from a boy less than two years old with a congenital heart defect.

The V and J genes are TRBV7-6 and TRBJ2-1; unclear D gene. Trimming stripped 0 bases from V and 6 bases from J, with 18 bases between. The CDR3 is 17 amino acids. Germline CDR1 and CDR2: SGHVS and FNYEAQ. In DNA form, the CDR3 reads TGTGCCAGCAGCTTAGCGTTGGGTACCGGAGCTTGCAATGAGCAGTTCTTC. Translating it yields CASSLALGTGACNEQFF.

The chain carries TRBV9 and TRBJ1-3; maybe TRBD1 (6 bases). CDR3 size: 18 residues. Looked up from germline, CDR1 is SGDLS and CDR2 is YYNGEE. The V end lost 4 bases, the J end lost 0 bases, and 20 bases lay between the germline ends. The CDR3 DNA is TGTGCCAGCAGCTCGCGACCAGGACAGACCAACTCTGGAAACACCATATATTTT. Encoded protein: CASSSRPGQTNSGNTIYF. The whole variable domain, remainder taken from reference TRBV9 and TRBJ1-3, is DSGVTQTPKHLITATGQRVTLRCSPRSGDLSVYWYQQSLDQGLQFLIQYYNGEERAKGNILERFSAQQFPDLHSELNLSSLELGDSALYFCASSSRPGQTNSGNTIYFGEGSWLTVV.

This clone came up once. The gene calls are TRBV14 and TRBJ1-1; D not certain. This CDR3 region has 15 residues. Trimming took off 4 bases at V and 0 bases at J, with 12 bases between the two ends. Germline-derived CDR1 and CDR2 are SGHDN and FVKESK. CDR3 residues: CASSLDEGMNTEAFF. Written as DNA, the CDR3 is TGTGCCAGCAGCCTAGACGAGGGTATGAACACTGAAGCTTTCTTT.

This chain connects TRBV19 to TRBJ2-2, with 7 bases lining up with TRBD2. The junction had 12 bases not matched to a gene; V was cut back by 1 base and J by 4 bases. Germline CDR1 is LNHDA and CDR2 is SQIVND (reference sequence). This CDR3 comprises 18 residues. This chain's CDR3 is CASSIVSPRRETTGELFF. The CDR3 coding sequence is TGTGCCAGTAGTATAGTAAGCCCGAGGCGGGAGACCACCGGGGAGCTGTTTTTT.

The chain links TRBV25-1 to TRBJ1-1; 7 nucleotides line up with TRBD1. Losses at the gene ends were 4 bases for V and 1 base for J; bases not matched to a gene: 6. The CDR3 spans 15 residues. Germline loops: CDR1 MGHDK, CDR2 SYGVNS. CDR3 DNA: TGTGCCAGCAGTGGACCGACAGGGAAGAACACTGAAGCTTTCTTT. Residues: CASSGPTGKNTEAFF.

The chain couples TRBV7-4 to TRBJ1-2, with D tentatively TRBD1 (6 bases). The ends were cut back, 9 bases at V and 0 bases at J, with 14 bases in the middle. CDR1 is SGHVT, CDR2 SQSDAQ, per germline. The CDR3 totals 14 residues. CDR3 sequence reads: CASYREGPNYGYTF. In nucleotides, the CDR3 is TGTGCCAGTTACAGGGAGGGGCCTAACTATGGCTACACCTTC.

The gene calls are TRBV7-3 and TRBJ1-1; no clear D. V shed 5 bases and J shed 0 bases, with 19 bases lying between them. CDR1 is SGHTA and CDR2 is FQGTGA in the germline V gene. The CDR3 loop spans 17 amino acids. This CDR3 reads CASSETGSPSMNTEAFF. The CDR3 DNA follows: TGTGCCAGCAGCGAAACCGGGTCCCCTTCTATGAACACTGAAGCTTTCTTT. Using reference TRBV7-3 and TRBJ1-1 for the parts outside the CDR3, the full variable domain is GAGVSQTPSNKVTEKGKYVELRCDPISGHTALYWYRQSLGQGPEFLIYFQGTGAADDSGLPNDRFFAVRPEGSVSTLKIQRTERGDSAVYLCASSETGSPSMNTEAFFGQGTRLTVV.

The J gene is TRBJ1-1, the V gene TRBV7-3, with D hard to call. The CDR3 consists of 14 residues. V was clipped by 5 bases and J by 6 bases, with 16 bases between them. From germline, CDR1 is SGHTA and CDR2 FQGTGA. CDR3 in DNA: TGTGCCAGCAGCCCAGTGGGGAGAAGTTCTGAAGCTTTCTTT. Protein sequence: CASSPVGRSSEAFF.

V gene TRBV20-1 combines with J gene TRBJ2-7; 7 nucleotides match TRBD1. Germline CDR1 DFQATT, CDR2 SNEGSKA (reference sequence). CDR3 length: 11 amino acids. V was pared by 4 bases and J by 6 bases, with 3 bases of the junction left unmatched. In DNA form, the CDR3 reads TGCAGTGCTAATCGGGACAGCGAGCAGTACTTC. Its protein is CSANRDSEQYF.

The rearrangement uses TRBV4-3 and TRBJ2-1; D is possibly TRBD2 (6 bases). Germline loops: CDR1 LGHNA, CDR2 YSLEER. Between the trimmed V and J ends, which lost 3 bases and 2 bases, there was a span of 14 bases. This CDR3 has 16 amino acids. CDR3 coding DNA: TGCGCCAGCAGCCAGACGCCCCTAGCGCCCTACAATGAGCAGTTCTTC. Its translation: CASSQTPLAPYNEQFF.

This chain links TRBV4-3 with TRBJ2-7; TRBD2 aligns across 15 bases. The CDR3 totals 21 residues. Germline values: CDR1 LGHNA, CDR2 YSLEER. Trimming at V came to 0 bases and at J to 4 bases, leaving 16 bases not matched to a gene. CDR3 in DNA: TGCGCCAGCAGCCAAGATAGTAGGGGGACTAGCGGGGGGCGGGGGACTTACGAGCAGTACTTC. This sequence encodes CASSQDSRGTSGGRGTYEQYF.

The V gene is TRBV14, the J gene TRBJ2-3; TRBD1 matches at 8 bases. J gave up 4 bases and V 3 bases, and 12 bases lay outside the gene matches. The CDR3 is 17 residues long. The germline gives CDR1 SGHDN, CDR2 FVKESK. CDR3 sequence (DNA): TGTGCCAGCAGCCAGGCTTCCTGGACAGGGTTCGCAGATACGCAGTATTTT. Translated, it gives CASSQASWTGFADTQYF. Full variable domain (remainder filled in from reference TRBV14 and TRBJ2-3): EAGVTQFPSHSVIEKGQTVTLRCDPISGHDNLYWYRRVMGKEIKFLLHFVKESKQDESGMPNNRFLAERTGGTYSTLKVQPAELEDSGVYFCASSQASWTGFADTQYFGPGTRLTVL.

The genes are TRBV4-3 and TRBJ2-5; 11 positions match TRBD2. Germline V gene data show CDR1 as LGHNA and CDR2 as YSLEER. The CDR3 extends over 17 amino acids. With V trimmed by 3 bases and J by 4 bases, 10 bases remained unmatched. The CDR3 bases are TGCGCCAGCAGCCACTGGCCCCGACTAGCGGGAACAGAGACCCAGTACTTC. Its translation: CASSHWPRLAGTETQYF.

The J gene is TRBJ2-2, the V gene TRBV4-2; 11 bases are shared with TRBD2. After removal of 6 bases from V and 5 bases from J, the junction contained 8 bases not matched to a gene. This CDR3 is built from 16 residues. Germline values: CDR1 LGHNA, CDR2 YNFKEQ. The CDR3 is CASRIRTSGWTGELFF. CDR3 bases: TGTGCCAGCAGAATCAGGACTAGCGGGTGGACCGGGGAGCTGTTTTTT.

The gene calls are TRBV28 and TRBJ2-2, with D perhaps TRBD2 (5 bases). The ends were cut back, 8 bases at V and 1 base at J, with 11 bases in the middle. Germline V CDR1 and CDR2: MDHEN, SYDVKM. The CDR3 has 14 residues. CDR3 nucleotides: TGTGCCAGCCGGACTCTTTTGAACACCGGGGAGCTGTTTTTT. This gives the protein CASRTLLNTGELFF. Based on the CDR3 plus reference TRBV28 and TRBJ2-2, the full variable domain is DVKVTQSSRYLVKRTGEKVFLECVQDMDHENMFWYRQDPGLGLRLIYFSYDVKMKEKGDIPEGYSVSREKKERFSLILESASTNQTSMYLCASRTLLNTGELFFGEGSRLTVL.

This sequence joins TRBV27 and TRBJ2-1, with D maybe TRBD2 (5 bases). Germline V gene data show CDR1 as MNHEY and CDR2 as SMNVEV (reference sequence). V was clipped by 6 bases and J by 4 bases, with 16 bases between them. The CDR3 has 15 amino acids. CDR3 residues: CASSHRSGIYNEQFF. The DNA of the CDR3 is TGTGCCAGCAGCCACCGGTCGGGAATTTACAATGAGCAGTTCTTC.

This chain connects TRBV10-3 to TRBJ2-7; D is unclear. Germline V gene data show CDR1 as ENHRY and CDR2 as SYGVKD. V shed 3 bases and J shed 6 bases, with 9 bases lying between them. CDR3 length equals 12 residues. In DNA form, the CDR3 reads TGTGCCATCAGTGATTCAGGTTCCGAGCAGTACTTC. Its protein product is CAISDSGSEQYF.

The chain has TRBV5-1 and TRBJ2-7; 10 bases align to TRBD2. The length of the CDR3 is 16 residues. CDR1 SGHRS and CDR2 YFSETQ come from the germline V gene. Trimming took 0 bases from V and 4 from J; bases not matched to a gene: 7. Here the CDR3 DNA reads TGCGCCAGCAGCTTGGCCAGAGCGGGAGGGCCATACGAGCAGTACTTC. Translated, it gives CASSLARAGGPYEQYF.

The sample holds a few counts of this clone. The CDR3 region is CASSFGGEAGGYYEQYF. In DNA form, the CDR3 reads TGTGCCAGCAGCTTTGGCGGGGAGGCGGGAGGATATTACGAGCAGTACTTC. This rearrangement joins TRBV5-8 to TRBJ2-7, with TRBD2 identical over 8 bases. Trimming at V came to 2 bases and at J to 4 bases, leaving 14 bases not matched to a gene. The CDR3 is 17 amino acids. CDR1 and CDR2 from the germline V gene are SGHTS and YDEGEE.

The chain employs TRBV2 and TRBJ1-5; D unresolved. V was clipped by 4 bases and J by 9 bases, with 13 bases between them. Germline values: CDR1 SNHLY, CDR2 FYNNEI. The CDR3 has 13 residues. CDR3 coding DNA: TGTGCCAGCAGTGGGGCATCCCTACCGCCCCAGCATTTT. Translated, it gives CASSGASLPPQHF.

The gene calls are TRBV28 and TRBJ2-6, with TRBD1 matching over 7 bases. V shed 5 bases and J 0 bases; nucleotides not matched to a gene: 13. Germline CDR1 reads MDHEN; CDR2 reads SYDVKM. This CDR3 contains 19 residues. CDR3 nucleotides: TGTGCCAGCAGTCCCTACCCCGGGACAGTTTCCTCTGGGGCCAACGTCCTGACTTTC. Translating gives CASSPYPGTVSSGANVLTF.

The CDR3 DNA follows: TGCGCCAGCAGCCCCCCGGTTGGCCAAGAGACCCAGTACTTC. Amino acids: CASSPPVGQETQYF. V and J are TRBV5-1 and TRBJ2-5; D remains ambiguous. The ends were cut back, 4 bases at V and 1 base at J, with 11 bases in the middle. CDR1 and CDR2 from the germline V gene are SGHRS and YFSETQ. CDR3 size: 14 residues.

This chain uses TRBV6-6 with TRBJ2-7; 10 nucleotides align to TRBD1. Germline assignment: CDR1 MNHNY and CDR2 SVGAGI (reference sequence). This CDR3 region has 15 residues. With 6 bases clipped from V and 3 bases from J, the junction kept 8 bases outside the gene matches. The CDR3 region is CASSYDGTGDYEQYF. The CDR3 bases are TGTGCCAGCAGCTATGACGGGACAGGGGACTACGAGCAGTACTTC.

This clone showed up just once. This chain links TRBV27 with TRBJ2-2; D gene ambiguous. Germline CDR1 and CDR2: MNHEY and SMNVEV (reference sequence). V lost 5 bases and J lost 4, with 5 bases in between. The CDR3 runs 12 residues. In DNA, the CDR3 is TGTGCCAGCAGTCCACTCACCGGGGAGCTGTTTTTT. It encodes CASSPLTGELFF.

This clone was observed a single time. The rearrangement uses TRBV7-9 and TRBJ2-5; 8 nucleotides match TRBD1. The junction had 10 bases not matched to a gene; V was cut back by 7 bases and J by 3 bases. CDR1 and CDR2 from the germline V gene are SEHNR and FQNEAQ (reference sequence). This CDR3 spans 15 amino acids. The CDR3 loop is CASTLKPGQEETQYF. The CDR3, as DNA: TGTGCCAGCACCTTGAAACCGGGACAGGAAGAGACCCAGTACTTC.